Listed below are T cell receptor beta chains from one sample, sequenced in a study of cytomegalovirus exposure and HLA in healthy donors. TCRdb keeps only in-frame clones here, not all; method: immunoSEQ multiplex PCR. Of roughly 96,000 clones listed, 65% to 85% are singletons. The sample taken for sequencing was PBMCs. These receptor sequences come from a woman aged 70-85 years in good health and CMV-seropositive. CDR3s include the opening cysteine and the closing phenylalanine or tryptophan. A D gene is named only where the DNA matches it firmly. The size of a clone is reported for some rows only, either as once, few or many, or as a class for expanded clones.

TRBV4-3	TRBJ2-4	.	.	CASSQDTGSGDIQYF	TGCGCCAGCAGCCAAGACACAGGGTCCGGGGACATTCAGTACTTC
TRBV18	TRBJ1-4	.	TRBD1	CASSPLQGANTNEKLFF	TGTGCCAGCTCACCCCTGCAGGGGGCGAATACTAATGAAAAACTGTTTTTT
TRBV7-6	TRBJ1-5	.	.	CASSLGLLHQPQHF	TGTGCCAGCAGCCTGGGGCTGTTGCATCAGCCCCAGCATTTT
TRBV28	TRBJ2-3	.	.	CASVDGGEGTDTQYF	TGTGCCAGTGTGGATGGGGGCGAGGGCACAGATACGCAGTATTTT
TRBV19	TRBJ2-7	.	TRBD2	CASSTQSGRGEYF	TGTGCCAGTAGTACCCAGTCCGGGAGGGGCGAGTACTTC
TRBV28	TRBJ1-1	.	.	CASPPRSGRGTEAFF	TGTGCCAGCCCCCCACGCTCAGGAAGGGGCACTGAAGCTTTCTTT
TRBV11-1	TRBJ1-2	.	TRBD1	CASSPGQNYGYTF	TGTGCCAGCAGCCCGGGACAGAACTATGGCTACACCTTC
TRBV7-2	TRBJ1-2	.	.	CASSPAGRDYGYTF	TGTGCCAGCAGCCCAGCGGGACGGGACTATGGCTACACCTTC
TRBV7-8	TRBJ2-7	few	TRBD2	CASSSPGAGGSYEQYF	TGTGCCAGCAGCTCCCCCGGGGCGGGAGGATCCTACGAGCAGTACTTC
TRBV30	TRBJ1-1	.	TRBD1	CAWSKRRGPGNTEAFF	TGTGCCTGGAGTAAAAGAAGGGGGCCCGGGAACACTGAAGCTTTCTTT
TRBV28	TRBJ1-2	.	.	CASSLPQAYGYTF	TGTGCCAGCAGTTTGCCCCAAGCGTATGGCTACACCTTC
TRBV9	TRBJ2-7	.	TRBD2	CASSPSGGDYEQYF	TGTGCCAGCAGCCCGAGCGGGGGGGACTACGAGCAGTACTTC
TRBV27	TRBJ2-1	.	TRBD1	CASSKGPGTGRINEQFF	TGTGCCAGCAGTAAGGGGCCTGGGACAGGGAGGATCAATGAGCAGTTCTTC